These T cell receptor beta chains were read from a single sample in a study of blood T cell repertoires in COVID-19. The protocol was immunoSEQ multiplex PCR, while the TCRdb copy is restricted to in-frame clones and leaves out a portion. The table has 95,000 to 100,000 clones, around 87% seen once. Material: peripheral blood. The receptors stem from a woman aged 25 to 39 with acute or convalescent COVID-19. Each CDR3 is given without its conserved first and last residue.

>TRBV30|TRBJ1-1
AWSGLGQGSTEAF
>TRBV7-8|TRBJ2-2
ASTHPLPDRTGELF
>TRBV27|TRBJ2-7
ASSFRGRTYEQY
>TRBV19|TRBJ2-3
ASSRGTGADTQY
>TRBV7-9|TRBJ2-7
ASSWTGEVSYEQY
>TRBV6-6|TRBJ2-3
ASSMTGGPTDTQY
>TRBV24-1|TRBJ2-7
ATSDPADPLPYEQY
>TRBV9|TRBJ2-7
ASSVSALAGSYEQY
>TRBV30|TRBJ2-6
AWSPRLGLPGANVLT
>TRBV7-6|TRBJ1-1
ASRTGQGGTEAF
>TRBV6-5|TRBJ1-4
ATQRTNEKLF
>TRBV2|TRBJ2-1
ASIADRTSYNEQF
>TRBV29-1|TRBJ2-3
SVERGTGADTQY
>TRBV3-1/TRBV3-2|TRBJ2-1
ASSRTSGGPNEQF
>TRBV6-2/TRBV6-3|TRBJ2-7
ASSYSGTALEQY
>TRBV28|TRBJ2-1
ASSGLWRDNEQF
>TRBV5-1|TRBJ1-6
ASNPGSGESPLH
>TRBV2|TRBJ1-2
ASSEARGNYGYT
>TRBV11-2|TRBJ2-7
ASSDRTSGGTSYEQY
>TRBV11-1|TRBJ1-1
ASRLGGDTEAF
>TRBV5-8|TRBJ1-6
ASSPGGFYNSPLH
>TRBV28|TRBJ2-7
ATKAGGLSYEQY
>TRBV5-1|TRBJ2-7
ASRLNSYEQY
>TRBV10-3|TRBJ2-7
AIGGQGDEQY
>TRBV5-6|TRBJ1-1
ASSLASSGEAF
>TRBV3-1/TRBV3-2|TRBJ2-2
ASSQKTATGELF
>TRBV28|TRBJ1-2
ASSSGAAYYGYT
>TRBV28|TRBJ2-7
ASSRQTTYEQY
>TRBV2|TRBJ2-2
ASRLLAGGDTGELF
>TRBV30|TRBJ1-6
AWMGQPNSPLH
>TRBV4-1|TRBJ2-2
ASSQEGRRSTGELF
>TRBV5-1|TRBJ1-2
ASSNGQGDYGYT
>TRBV3-1/TRBV3-2|TRBJ2-2
ASRLAATGELF
>TRBV5-1|TRBJ1-2
ASSGGQNYGYT
>TRBV6-5|TRBJ1-1
ASSRGGTEAF
>TRBV4-1|TRBJ1-5
ASSQDTGPQH
>TRBV19|TRBJ1-6
ASSMGQGFNSPLH
>TRBV7-2|TRBJ1-1
ASSSQANGNTEAF
>TRBV7-9|TRBJ2-7
ASSPGSDEQY
>TRBV5-1|TRBJ1-2
ASSPGGTANYGYT
>TRBV7-9|TRBJ1-1
ASSSGQGLNTEAF
>TRBV29-1|TRBJ1-2
SVEGPGMNYGYT
>TRBV27|TRBJ2-3
ASRLKGYTDTQY
>TRBV29-1|TRBJ1-1
SVEVQGWTEAF
>TRBV19|TRBJ1-1
ASSASRVMNTEAF
>TRBV10-3|TRBJ1-3
AITEGQGNTIY
>TRBV9|TRBJ1-6
ASSEWTGNSPLH
>TRBV19|TRBJ1-3
ASSISFLSGNTIY
>TRBV5-1|TRBJ2-2
ASSTHRDTGELF
>TRBV4-1|TRBJ2-7
ASSHGLEFYEQY
>TRBV6-1|TRBJ2-7
ASSEGGRGEQY
>TRBV5-1|TRBJ2-4
ASSYLRDSNIQY
>TRBV30|TRBJ2-3
AWSLAALSTDTQY
>TRBV6-5|TRBJ1-2
ASSLYGYT
>TRBV5-1|TRBJ1-6
ASSPASGTGPNSPLH
>TRBV5-1|TRBJ1-6
ASSLTTGANSPLH
>TRBV9|TRBJ1-1
ASSVALSGEEGEAF
>TRBV3-1/TRBV3-2|TRBJ1-5
ASSRGNLGQPQH